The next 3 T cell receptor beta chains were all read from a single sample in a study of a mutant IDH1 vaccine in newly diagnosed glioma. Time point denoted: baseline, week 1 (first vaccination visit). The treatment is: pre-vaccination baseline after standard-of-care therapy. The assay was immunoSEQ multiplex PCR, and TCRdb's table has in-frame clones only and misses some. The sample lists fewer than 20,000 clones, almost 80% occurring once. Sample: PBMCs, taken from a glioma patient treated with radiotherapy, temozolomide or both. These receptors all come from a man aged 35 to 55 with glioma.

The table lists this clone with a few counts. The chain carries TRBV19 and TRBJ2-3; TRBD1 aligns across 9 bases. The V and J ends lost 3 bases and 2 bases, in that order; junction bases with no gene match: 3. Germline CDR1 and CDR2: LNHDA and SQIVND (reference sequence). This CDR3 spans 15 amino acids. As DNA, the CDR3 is TGTGCCAGTAGTATGACAGGGGGAAACACAGATACGCAGTATTTT. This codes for CASSMTGGNTDTQYF.

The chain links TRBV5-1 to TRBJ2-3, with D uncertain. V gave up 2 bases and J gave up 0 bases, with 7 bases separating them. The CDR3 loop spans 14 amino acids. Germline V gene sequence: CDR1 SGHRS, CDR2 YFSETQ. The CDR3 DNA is TGCGCCAGCAGCTTTGCCCCTAGCACAGATACGCAGTATTTT. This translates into CASSFAPSTDTQYF.

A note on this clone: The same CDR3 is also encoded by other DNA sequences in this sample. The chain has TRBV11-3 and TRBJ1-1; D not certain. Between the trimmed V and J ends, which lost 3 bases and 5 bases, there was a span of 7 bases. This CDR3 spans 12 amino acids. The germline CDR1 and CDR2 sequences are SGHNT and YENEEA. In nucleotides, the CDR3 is TGTGCCAGCAGCTTCTCGGGTACTGAAGCTTTCTTT. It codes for CASSFSGTEAFF.